The 19 T cell receptor beta chains reported below all come from one sample, sequenced in a study of blood T cell repertoires in COVID-19. The repertoire was sequenced with immunoSEQ multiplex PCR; TCRdb's copy has only in-frame clones and lacks some. The data contain 85,000 to 120,000 clones, less than 80% of them singletons. Material: peripheral blood. These receptors were obtained from a man older than 75 with COVID-19, enrolled during active disease.

This clone was picked up a small number of times. The chain is built from TRBV3-1 (or the pseudogene TRBV3-2) and TRBJ2-7; tentative D call: TRBD2 (6 bases). Per the germline V gene, CDR1 is LGHDT and CDR2 is YNNKEL (reference sequence). The CDR3 has 14 amino acids. V dropped 1 base and J dropped 7 bases, with 14 bases sitting between them. Here the CDR3 reads CASSQVRGGAEQYF. The CDR3 region has the DNA TGTGCCAGCAGCCAAGTTCGGGGAGGAGCAGAGCAGTACTTC.

The chain has TRBV19 and TRBJ1-1, with D perhaps TRBD1 (6 bases). Germline CDR1 is LNHDA and CDR2 is SQIVND (reference sequence). V lost 5 bases and J lost 4, with 14 bases in between. The CDR3 extends over 14 amino acids. CDR3 in DNA: TGTGCCAGTAGTGTGGGAAGGGGGATCACTGAAGCTTTCTTT. Translating it yields CASSVGRGITEAFF.

The V and J genes are TRBV7-9 and TRBJ1-4; D is undetermined. The germline CDR1 and CDR2 sequences are SEHNR and FQNEAQ (reference sequence). Trimming took off 2 bases at V and 8 bases at J, with 12 bases between the two ends. The CDR3 spans 14 residues. CDR3 bases: TGTGCCAGCAGCTTAAGTCTAAGCGGGGAAAAACTGTTTTTT. It codes for CASSLSLSGEKLFF. Looking up the rest from reference TRBV7-9 and TRBJ1-4 gives the full variable domain: DTGVSQNPRHKITKRGQNVTFRCDPISEHNRLYWYRQTLGQGPEFLTYFQNEAQLEKSRLLSDRFSAERPKGSFSTLEIQRTEQGDSAMYLCASSLSLSGEKLFFGSGTQLSVL.

The chain couples TRBV9 to TRBJ2-1, with 15 bases aligning to TRBD2. V was pared by 0 bases and J by 6 bases, with 4 bases of the junction left unmatched. The CDR3 consists of 17 residues. Looked up from germline, CDR1 is SGDLS and CDR2 is YYNGEE. CDR3 sequence reads: CASSVGTSGRGGNEQFF. CDR3 DNA sequence: TGTGCCAGCAGCGTAGGGACTAGCGGGAGGGGTGGCAATGAGCAGTTCTTC.

The chain combines TRBV5-4 with TRBJ2-1, with D hard to call. The V end lost 4 bases, the J end lost 2 bases, and 13 bases lay between the germline ends. Germline CDR1 and CDR2: SGHNT and YYREEE (reference sequence). The CDR3 runs to 15 residues. CDR3 DNA sequence: TGTGCCAGCAGCCCGGCCTTTGCGGCCTACAATGAGCAGTTCTTC. Its protein product is CASSPAFAAYNEQFF.

This clone has only one observation. The genes are TRBV24-1 and TRBJ1-4; a weak D match, TRBD1 (5 bases). This CDR3 is 15 amino acids long. The ends were cut back, 4 bases at V and 7 bases at J, with 15 bases in the middle. Per germline, CDR1 KGHDR and CDR2 SFDVKD. In nucleotides, the CDR3 is TGTGCCACCAGTGAACCCGGGCTCGGGGGTGAAAAACTGTTTTTT. It yields the protein CATSEPGLGGEKLFF.

The gene calls are TRBV9 and TRBJ2-3; 13 nucleotides agree with TRBD2. The V gene end was trimmed by 0 bases and the J gene end by 4 bases; junction bases not matched to a gene: 8. CDR1 is SGDLS and CDR2 is YYNGEE in the germline V gene. CDR3 length: 18 amino acids. The DNA of the CDR3 is TGTGCCAGCAGCGTAGCCAGAGGACTAGCGGGAGTTCCAGATACGCAGTATTTT. This sequence encodes CASSVARGLAGVPDTQYF.

The chain combines TRBV5-1 with TRBJ2-4, with TRBD2 identical over 8 bases. Germline CDR1 reads SGHRS; CDR2 reads YFSETQ. V trimming: 1 base; J trimming: 3 bases; junction bases outside the gene matches: 3. The CDR3 has 15 residues. This chain's CDR3 is CASSLTGLDKNIQYF. CDR3 DNA: TGCGCCAGCAGCTTGACGGGACTAGACAAAAACATTCAGTACTTC.

This clone was seen just once. At one end the junction does not follow the germline gene, possibly because of a read error. J is TRBJ2-1 and V is TRBV19; D is uncertain. The length of the CDR3 is 13 residues. Germline values: CDR1 LNHDA, CDR2 SQIVND (reference sequence). CDR3 residues: CASSMRHGHEQLF. CDR3 in DNA: TGTGCCAGTAGTATGCGACATGGCCATGAGCAGCTCTTC. Supplemented by reference TRBV19 and TRBJ2-1, the full variable domain reads DGGITQSPKYLFRKEGQNVTLSCEQNLNHDAMYWYRQDPGQGLRLIYYSQIVNDFQKGDIAEGYSVSREKKESFPLTVTSAQKNPTAFYLCASSMRHGHEQLFGPGTRLTVL.

V usage is TRBV6-5 and J usage is TRBJ1-6, with D maybe TRBD1 (5 bases). Germline V lookup: CDR1 MNHEY, CDR2 SVGAGI. The CDR3 covers 13 residues. V lost 2 bases and J 8 bases, leaving 7 bases between the germline ends. The CDR3 nucleotides read TGTGCCAGCAGTTACAAAGGGGATTCACCCCTCCACTTT. Residues: CASSYKGDSPLHF.

The CDR3 loop reads CASSLENTGNTIYF. Written as DNA, the CDR3 is TGCGCCAGCAGCTTGGAAAATACAGGAAACACCATATATTTT. The chain joins TRBV5-1 to TRBJ1-3; D call uncertain. V shed 0 bases and J shed 4 bases, with 8 bases lying between them. Germline loops: CDR1 SGHRS, CDR2 YFSETQ. The CDR3 sequence is 14 residues long.

The rearrangement links TRBV5-8 to TRBJ2-7; D is possibly TRBD2 (6 bases). In germline, CDR1 is SGHTS, CDR2 YDEGEE. The CDR3 has 14 residues. Trimming removed 3 bases from V and 4 bases from J, with 14 bases in between. In DNA form, the CDR3 reads TGTGCCAGCAGCTGGGGGGACCCTTCTTACGAGCAGTACTTC. This translates into CASSWGDPSYEQYF.

The CDR3 DNA reads as TGTGCCTGGAGTTTGGGACTAGCGGTCCAAGAGACCCAGTACTTC. It is translated as CAWSLGLAVQETQYF. The chain recombines TRBV30 with TRBJ2-5; 11 bases match TRBD2. Germline V gene data show CDR1 as GTSNPN and CDR2 as SVGIG (reference sequence). V shed 2 bases and J 1 base; nucleotides not matched to a gene: 3. The CDR3 sequence is 15 residues long.

The chain links TRBV9 to TRBJ1-2; unclear D gene. Trimming took off 0 bases at V and 6 bases at J, with 15 bases between the two ends. The CDR3 runs 15 residues. Germline V gives CDR1 SGDLS, CDR2 YYNGEE. CDR3 region: CASSVGGLTVDGYTF. The DNA for the CDR3 is TGTGCCAGCAGCGTAGGAGGTTTGACTGTCGATGGCTACACCTTC. The complete variable domain, with remaining parts taken from reference TRBV9 and TRBJ1-2, reads DSGVTQTPKHLITATGQRVTLRCSPRSGDLSVYWYQQSLDQGLQFLIQYYNGEERAKGNILERFSAQQFPDLHSELNLSSLELGDSALYFCASSVGGLTVDGYTFGSGTRLTVV.

V usage is TRBV2 and J usage is TRBJ1-3, with a weak D call TRBD1 (5 bases). CDR1 and CDR2 (germline): SNHLY, FYNNEI. This CDR3 has 14 amino acids. The germline V and J ends were trimmed by 8 bases and 4 bases, with 15 bases remaining between them. The CDR3 nucleotides read TGTGCCAGCGGCGAGTGGGGGGGAGGAAACACCATATATTTT. Its protein is CASGEWGGGNTIYF.

The rearrangement links TRBV6-2 or TRBV6-3 to TRBJ1-5, with 9 positions matching TRBD1. Germline CDR1 is MNHEY and CDR2 is SVGEGT. V was pared by 5 bases and J by 7 bases, with 3 bases of the junction left unmatched. The CDR3 has 13 amino acids. The CDR3 DNA sequence: TGTGCCAGCAGTGGGGACAGGGCACAGCCCCAGCATTTT. Translated: CASSGDRAQPQHF.

The rearrangement joins TRBV11-2 to TRBJ1-4; possible D gene TRBD1, 5 bases. Germline CDR1 is SGHAT and CDR2 is FQNNGV. The ends were cut back, 5 bases at V and 3 bases at J, with 13 bases in the middle. The CDR3 is 15 amino acids. CDR3 in amino acids: CASSHPTEANEKLFF. CDR3 DNA: TGTGCCAGCAGCCACCCGACAGAAGCTAATGAAAAACTGTTTTTT.

This clone was observed a few times. V and J are TRBV7-8 and TRBJ2-1, with 10 bases lining up with TRBD1. Germline V gene sequence: CDR1 SGHVS, CDR2 FQNEAQ. V lost 5 bases and J lost 6; bases outside the gene matches: 7. This CDR3 spans 15 amino acids. The CDR3 reads CASSATGTGANEQFF. CDR3 coding DNA: TGTGCCAGCAGCGCGACCGGGACAGGGGCCAATGAGCAGTTCTTC.

This clone was observed a single time. V usage is TRBV21-1 and J usage is TRBJ2-7; TRBD2, as called in the table, went unchecked against the DNA. TRBV21-1 is a listed pseudogene. The CDR3 runs to 13 residues. CDR3 protein: CASSRAGYYEQYF. CDR3 sequence (DNA): TGTGCCAGCAGCCGAGCGGGGTACTACGAGCAGTACTTC.